This entry lists 11 T cell receptor beta chains sequenced from one sample in a study of cytomegalovirus exposure and HLA in healthy donors. With 60 Vbeta and 13 Jbeta primers, the PCR was carried out. The data were produced by immunoSEQ multiplex PCR, yet TCRdb's version contains in-frame clones alone and is incomplete. Here the sample spans about 180,000 clones, roughly four fifths being singletons. What was sequenced was PBMCs. These receptor sequences come from a man between 18 and 29 years old in good health and CMV-seronegative.

The rearrangement uses TRBV28 and TRBJ2-7; maybe TRBD1 (6 bases). CDR3 size: 12 residues. V lost 6 bases to trimming and J lost 4 bases, with 10 bases between them. The V gene's germline CDR1 is MDHEN and CDR2 SYDVKM. DNA for the CDR3: TGTGCCAGCAGCCAGGGGCGATACGAGCAGTACTTC. It translates to CASSQGRYEQYF. Drawing the rest from reference TRBV28 and TRBJ2-7, the complete variable domain is DVKVTQSSRYLVKRTGEKVFLECVQDMDHENMFWYRQDPGLGLRLIYFSYDVKMKEKGDIPEGYSVSREKKERFSLILESASTNQTSMYLCASSQGRYEQYFGPGTRLTVT.

In nucleotides, the CDR3 is TGCGCCAGCAGCTCAGGACTAGCGGGGGCAGATACGCAGTATTTT. It specifies CASSSGLAGADTQYF. This rearrangement joins TRBV5-1 to TRBJ2-3; 13 nucleotides line up with TRBD2. Germline CDR1 and CDR2: SGHRS and YFSETQ. This CDR3 has 15 residues. V lost 3 bases, J lost 4 bases, and 2 bases stayed unmatched.

This chain uses TRBV9 with TRBJ2-5, with D unresolved. The CDR3 is made up of 17 amino acids. Trimming removed 0 bases from V and 5 bases from J, with 20 bases in between. Per the germline V gene, CDR1 is SGDLS and CDR2 is YYNGEE. CDR3 protein: CASSVASSQSSSETQYF. The CDR3 DNA is TGTGCCAGCAGCGTAGCTTCCTCTCAGTCTTCCTCGGAGACCCAGTACTTC.

V and J are TRBV11-1 and TRBJ1-1; TRBD1 is a possible D gene (5 bases). Deletions cut 5 bases from V and 3 bases from J, with 16 bases between. The CDR3 consists of 15 residues. Germline-derived CDR1 and CDR2 are SGHAT and FQDESV (reference sequence). DNA for the CDR3: TGTGCCAGCAGCAAGGACAATGAAGAGCACACTGAAGCTTTCTTT. Encoded protein: CASSKDNEEHTEAFF.

The rearrangement links TRBV6-1 to TRBJ1-1, with a tentative D call TRBD1 (6 bases). The CDR3 is 14 residues long. Trimming took 5 bases from V and 5 from J, leaving 15 bases between them. In germline, CDR1 is MNHNS, CDR2 SASEGT. The CDR3 protein is CASSLQGGPTEAFF. In DNA form, the CDR3 reads TGTGCCAGCAGTTTACAGGGAGGGCCGACTGAAGCTTTCTTT.

The rearrangement uses TRBV2 and TRBJ2-7; a weak D match, TRBD2 (6 bases). The CDR3 runs 13 residues. V lost 6 bases and J 2 bases, leaving 11 bases between the germline ends. The germline V gene encodes CDR1 SNHLY and CDR2 FYNNEI. This chain's CDR3 is CASRTGVPYEQYF. The CDR3 DNA sequence: TGTGCCAGCAGGACGGGAGTGCCCTACGAGCAGTACTTC.

Details on this clone: At one boundary the junction diverges from the germline segment, which might be a read error. This chain connects TRBV7-9 to TRBJ1-1, with 8 bases that match TRBD1. The CDR3 consists of 14 residues. CDR1 is SEHNR and CDR2 is FQNEAQ in the germline V gene (reference sequence). This CDR3 reads CSSSAPTGDHEAFF. In DNA, the CDR3 is TGTTCCAGCAGCGCGCCGACAGGGGACCACGAAGCTTTCTTT.

This clone has just one count. V usage is TRBV5-6 and J usage is TRBJ2-3; D gene unclear. This CDR3 comprises 14 residues. The V gene lost 6 bases and the J gene lost 4 bases, with 15 bases spanning the gap. Germline CDR1 SGHDT, CDR2 YYEEEE. CDR3 residues: CASTPRVGADTQYF. The CDR3 DNA reads as TGTGCCAGCACCCCCCGGGTGGGTGCAGATACGCAGTATTTT. The variable domain in full, completed from reference TRBV5-6 and TRBJ2-3, reads DAGVTQSPTHLIKTRGQQVTLRCSPKSGHDTVSWYQQALGQGPQFIFQYYEEEERQRGNFPDRFSGHQFPNYSSELNVNALLLGDSALYLCASTPRVGADTQYFGPGTRLTVL.

This chain joins TRBV28 and TRBJ2-7, with 9 nucleotides matching TRBD2. Germline trimming cut 6 bases from V and 3 bases from J; bases unmatched to any gene: 3. The germline V gene encodes CDR1 MDHEN and CDR2 SYDVKM. CDR3 length equals 13 residues. CDR3 DNA sequence: TGTGCCAGCAGGACTAGCGGCCTCTACGAGCAGTACTTC. It encodes CASRTSGLYEQYF.

This clone came up a few times. V is TRBV5-1 and J is TRBJ1-1; possible D gene TRBD1, 5 bases. V lost 5 bases and J lost 1, with 9 bases in between. The CDR3 runs 13 residues. The germline CDR1 and CDR2 sequences are SGHRS and YFSETQ. The CDR3 coding sequence is TGCGCCAGCAGGATGGGGCAGAACACTGAAGCTTTCTTT. It is translated as CASRMGQNTEAFF. The whole variable domain, filled in from reference TRBV5-1 and TRBJ1-1, reads KAGVTQTPRYLIKTRGQQVTLSCSPISGHRSVSWYQQTPGQGLQFLFEYFSETQRNKGNFPGRFSGRQFSNSRSEMNVSTLELGDSALYLCASRMGQNTEAFFGQGTRLTVV.

This clone appeared once. The CDR3 bases are TGTGCCAGCAGCGTTGGGCAGAGCAATCAGCCCCAGCATTTT. This gives the protein CASSVGQSNQPQHF. This chain joins TRBV9 and TRBJ1-5; D is unresolved. Trimming stripped 2 bases from V and 1 base from J, with 7 bases between. This CDR3 comprises 14 residues. CDR1 and CDR2 (germline): SGDLS, YYNGEE. Looking up the rest from reference TRBV9 and TRBJ1-5 gives the full variable domain: DSGVTQTPKHLITATGQRVTLRCSPRSGDLSVYWYQQSLDQGLQFLIQYYNGEERAKGNILERFSAQQFPDLHSELNLSSLELGDSALYFCASSVGQSNQPQHFGDGTRLSIL.